A single sample gave rise to the 28 T cell receptor beta chains below, sequenced in a study of cytomegalovirus exposure and HLA in healthy donors. Primers: 60 Vbeta forward and 13 Jbeta reverse. Sequenced by immunoSEQ multiplex PCR; TCRdb stores in-frame clones only, minus some. The sample holds about 140,000 clones; over 60% are singletons and the top ten take around 1.5%. The sequencing input was PBMCs. These receptor sequences come from a female donor in good health and CMV-seronegative.

The chain has TRBV4-1 and TRBJ2-7, with 7 bases fitting TRBD2. V lost 4 bases, J lost 2 bases, and 8 bases stayed unmatched. This CDR3 is built from 15 residues. The V gene's germline CDR1 is MGHRA and CDR2 YSYEKL. In DNA, the CDR3 is TGCGCCAGCAGCCCAGAAGAGCGGGGCACCTACGAGCAGTACTTC. Translating it yields CASSPEERGTYEQYF.

The V call is TRBV15, the J call TRBJ1-2, with D tentatively TRBD1 (6 bases). Looked up from germline, CDR1 is LNHNV and CDR2 is YYDKDF (reference sequence). The CDR3 is 15 residues long. The V and J ends lost 0 bases and 4 bases respectively, with 12 bases between them. The CDR3 is CATSRDLGGSYGYTF. The CDR3 DNA reads as TGTGCCACCAGCAGAGATCTTGGGGGCAGCTATGGCTACACCTTC.

This clone was counted between two and nine times. The V gene is TRBV28, the J gene TRBJ1-2; no clear D. Trimming left V 6 bases short and J 6 bases short, with 11 bases between. Germline values: CDR1 MDHEN, CDR2 SYDVKM. CDR3 length: 12 amino acids. CDR3 loop: CASSETDNGYTF. DNA of the CDR3: TGTGCCAGCAGCGAAACCGACAATGGCTACACCTTC.

The J gene is TRBJ1-5, the V gene TRBV7-2; D is possibly TRBD1 (5 bases). CDR3 length: 14 residues. Germline CDR1 reads SGHTA; CDR2 reads FQGNSA. The V gene lost 5 bases and the J gene lost 5 bases, with 13 bases spanning the gap. The CDR3 spells CASSTGGMDQPQHF. The CDR3 DNA is TGTGCCAGCAGCACCGGGGGAATGGATCAGCCCCAGCATTTT.

Worth noting for this clone: The sample has other DNA sequences that encode this CDR3 too. The rearrangement uses TRBV10-1 and TRBJ2-4, with 7 bases fitting TRBD2. The CDR3 totals 15 residues. Trimming removed 5 bases from V and 1 base from J; junction bases left unmatched: 5. From germline, CDR1 is WNHNN and CDR2 SYGVQD (reference sequence). CDR3 nucleotide sequence: TGCGCCAGCAGTAGCGGGGATACGGCCAAAAACATTCAGTACTTC. The encoded protein is CASSSGDTAKNIQYF.

V usage is TRBV7-8 and J usage is TRBJ2-3; D perhaps matches TRBD1 (7 bases). CDR1 and CDR2 from the germline V gene are SGHVS and FQNEAQ. The CDR3 loop spans 16 amino acids. Between the trimmed V and J ends, which lost 6 bases and 2 bases, there was a span of 18 bases. CDR3 amino acids: CASRDRRAGYTDTQYF. CDR3 nucleotide sequence: TGTGCCAGCAGGGACAGGAGGGCGGGGTACACAGATACGCAGTATTTT.

This chain connects TRBV5-1 to TRBJ2-1, with 12 bases identical to TRBD1. Germline CDR1 and CDR2: SGHRS and YFSETQ. Losses at the gene ends were 4 bases for V and 6 bases for J; bases not matched to a gene: 2. CDR3 length equals 14 residues. The DNA for the CDR3 is TGCGCCAGCAGCCCGGGACAGGGGGCCAATGAGCAGTTCTTC. It codes for CASSPGQGANEQFF. The entire variable domain, with the rest obtained from reference TRBV5-1 and TRBJ2-1, is as follows: KAGVTQTPRYLIKTRGQQVTLSCSPISGHRSVSWYQQTPGQGLQFLFEYFSETQRNKGNFPGRFSGRQFSNSRSEMNVSTLELGDSALYLCASSPGQGANEQFFGPGTRLTVL.

This sequence joins TRBV4-1 and TRBJ2-1; D is uncertain. The CDR3 length is 13 residues. Trimming shortened V by 1 base and J by 12 bases, and 13 bases separated the two germline ends. Germline CDR1 MGHRA, CDR2 YSYEKL. CDR3 DNA: TGCGCCAGCAGCCAAGTAGGAACCTGCGGGCAGTTCTTC. It codes for CASSQVGTCGQFF.

CDR3 sequence: CASSATGVGYGYTF. The CDR3 nucleotides read TGTGCCAGCAGTGCCACAGGGGTAGGATATGGCTACACCTTC. V gene TRBV27 combines with J gene TRBJ1-2, with 7 bases aligning to TRBD1. This CDR3 contains 14 residues. The ends lost 5 bases at V and 5 bases at J; junction bases unmatched: 8. In germline, CDR1 is MNHEY, CDR2 SMNVEV (reference sequence).

The chain links TRBV6-4 to TRBJ1-1, with 7 bases identical to TRBD1. Germline CDR1 and CDR2: MRHNA and SNTAGT. This CDR3 spans 13 amino acids. Germline trimming cut 3 bases from V and 7 bases from J; bases unmatched to any gene: 5. The CDR3 is CASSETGTGEAFF. Here the CDR3 DNA reads TGTGCCAGCAGTGAGACAGGGACGGGTGAAGCTTTCTTT.

This clone turned up a few times. The chain recombines TRBV15 with TRBJ1-2, with D unclear. V was trimmed by 4 bases and J by 4 bases, leaving 7 bases between them. The CDR3 has 12 residues. CDR1 LNHNV and CDR2 YYDKDF come from the germline V gene (reference sequence). DNA for the CDR3: TGTGCCACCAGCAATGACATCTATGGCTACACCTTC. As protein: CATSNDIYGYTF. Full variable domain (missing parts from reference TRBV15 and TRBJ1-2): DAMVIQNPRYQVTQFGKPVTLSCSQTLNHNVMYWYQQKSSQAPKLLFHYYDKDFNNEADTPDNFQSRRPNTSFCFLDIRSPGLGDTAMYLCATSNDIYGYTFGSGTRLTVV.

J is TRBJ2-1 and V is TRBV5-1; 8 bases map to TRBD1. Germline CDR1 and CDR2: SGHRS and YFSETQ. Losses at the gene ends were 4 bases for V and 7 bases for J; bases not matched to a gene: 7. This CDR3 has 14 residues. The CDR3 nucleotides are TGCGCCAGCAGCCAAAATACAGGGGGAAATGAGCAGTTCTTC. Encoded protein: CASSQNTGGNEQFF.

The J gene is TRBJ1-1, the V gene TRBV5-6; D unresolved. Trimming took off 2 bases at V and 0 bases at J, with 5 bases between the two ends. The CDR3 is 13 residues long. From germline, CDR1 is SGHDT and CDR2 YYEEEE. The CDR3: CASSFQLNTEAFF. DNA of the CDR3: TGTGCCAGCAGCTTCCAGTTGAACACTGAAGCTTTCTTT. The full variable domain, rest sourced from reference TRBV5-6 and TRBJ1-1, is DAGVTQSPTHLIKTRGQQVTLRCSPKSGHDTVSWYQQALGQGPQFIFQYYEEEERQRGNFPDRFSGHQFPNYSSELNVNALLLGDSALYLCASSFQLNTEAFFGQGTRLTVV.

In its sample, this clone was seen a few times. This chain links TRBV28 with TRBJ2-2; 7 bases line up with TRBD2. Germline V lookup: CDR1 MDHEN, CDR2 SYDVKM. The CDR3 length is 18 residues. V lost 7 bases to trimming and J lost 1 base; unmatched junction nucleotides: 15. The CDR3 DNA reads as TGTGCCAGCATCGGCCCCTCTCGGGGGAGGGGGAACACCGGGGAGCTGTTTTTT. Protein product: CASIGPSRGRGNTGELFF.

V and J are TRBV28 and TRBJ1-1; 7 positions agree with TRBD1. Germline V gene data show CDR1 as MDHEN and CDR2 as SYDVKM. The CDR3 has 12 residues. The trim removed 5 bases at V and 11 bases at J, leaving 8 bases unmatched. CDR3 nucleotide sequence: TGTGCCAGCAGTCCGCTACAGGGGACCGCTTTCTTT. Protein sequence: CASSPLQGTAFF.

This chain links TRBV5-1 with TRBJ1-1, with 7 positions matching TRBD1. The CDR3 is 15 amino acids. Germline values: CDR1 SGHRS, CDR2 YFSETQ. Trimming cost V 4 bases and J 1 base; bases outside gene matches: 7. The CDR3 loop is CASSEQGQTNTEAFF. Here the CDR3 DNA reads TGCGCCAGCAGCGAACAGGGACAGACGAACACTGAAGCTTTCTTT.

V gene TRBV5-1 combines with J gene TRBJ2-1, with TRBD2 matching 13 bases. This CDR3 is built from 16 residues. In germline, CDR1 is SGHRS, CDR2 YFSETQ. With 4 bases clipped from V and 3 bases from J, the junction kept 4 bases outside the gene matches. Written as DNA, the CDR3 is TGCGCCAGCAGCGGACTAGCGGGGGAAAGCTACAATGAGCAGTTCTTC. This translates into CASSGLAGESYNEQFF.

V gene TRBV28 combines with J gene TRBJ1-5; the D gene is possibly TRBD1 (5 bases). Trimming left V 10 bases short and J 7 bases short, with 17 bases between. The CDR3 is made up of 13 amino acids. Germline lookup yields CDR1 MDHEN and CDR2 SYDVKM. CDR3 DNA: TGTGCCACCACCTGGGGCGTGAGGCAGCCCCAGCATTTT. Translated: CATTWGVRQPQHF.

This chain uses TRBV28 with TRBJ1-1; the D gene is possibly TRBD1 (5 bases). CDR3 length: 14 amino acids. Between the trimmed V and J ends, which lost 3 bases and 10 bases, there was a span of 18 bases. Germline-derived CDR1 and CDR2 are MDHEN and SYDVKM. The chain's CDR3 is CASSFSGGRGGAFF. CDR3 in DNA: TGTGCCAGCAGTTTTTCCGGGGGAAGGGGTGGAGCTTTCTTT.

V and J are TRBV6-1 and TRBJ1-5; D not certain. V lost 3 bases and J 5 bases, leaving 14 bases between the germline ends. CDR1 is MNHNS, CDR2 SASEGT, per germline. The CDR3 has 15 residues. This CDR3 is CASSDPGFSDQPQHF. The CDR3 DNA reads as TGTGCCAGCAGTGACCCGGGTTTCTCCGATCAGCCCCAGCATTTT.

The CDR3 DNA follows: TGTGCCAGCAGCCTAAATTACGAGCAGTACTTC. Its protein product is CASSLNYEQYF. This rearrangement joins TRBV11-3 to TRBJ2-7; D is ambiguous. The CDR3 totals 11 residues. CDR1 SGHNT and CDR2 YENEEA come from the germline V gene. V was cut by 5 bases and J by 4 bases, with 6 bases left in between.

This chain joins TRBV6-5 and TRBJ2-5; a possible D gene is TRBD1 (5 bases). This CDR3 comprises 15 residues. V lost 0 bases, J lost 0 bases, and 8 bases lay in between. Germline values: CDR1 MNHEY, CDR2 SVGAGI. CDR3 sequence reads: CASSYSQGDQETQYF. CDR3 bases: TGTGCCAGCAGTTACTCGCAAGGGGACCAAGAGACCCAGTACTTC.

This chain joins TRBV6-1 and TRBJ1-1; a weak D match, TRBD1 (6 bases). Trimming removed 6 bases at V and 10 bases at J, with 18 bases between. In germline, CDR1 is MNHNS, CDR2 SASEGT. The CDR3 contains 13 residues. The CDR3 DNA follows: TGTGCCAGCAGACAGGGAAATTCCCATATAGCTTTCTTT. This codes for CASRQGNSHIAFF.

Notes on this clone: One junction end does not reproduce the germline sequence, and a read error may be involved. This rearrangement joins TRBV7-9 to TRBJ2-2, with 12 bases fitting TRBD2. The CDR3 totals 19 residues. Germline CDR1 is SEHNR and CDR2 is FQNEAQ (reference sequence). In DNA form, the CDR3 reads TGTTCCAGCAGCCTTACCGACTCCCTGACTAGCGGGAGCGCCGGGGAGCTGTTTTTT. Translating it yields CSSSLTDSLTSGSAGELFF. Full variable domain (missing parts from reference TRBV7-9 and TRBJ2-2): DTGVSQNPRHKITKRGQNVTFRCDPISEHNRLYWYRQTLGQGPEFLTYFQNEAQLEKSRLLSDRFSAERPKGSFSTLEIQRTEQGDSAMYLCSSSLTDSLTSGSAGELFFGEGSRLTVL.

J is TRBJ1-1 and V is TRBV5-1; 8 positions agree with TRBD1. The germline V gene encodes CDR1 SGHRS and CDR2 YFSETQ. V shed 4 bases and J 3 bases; nucleotides not matched to a gene: 5. This CDR3 has 14 residues. The CDR3: CASSPLDRDTEAFF. The CDR3 region has the DNA TGCGCCAGCAGCCCGCTGGACAGGGACACTGAAGCTTTCTTT.

The chain employs TRBV6-1 and TRBJ1-1; 7 nucleotides match TRBD1. This CDR3 has 13 residues. Per germline, CDR1 MNHNS and CDR2 SASEGT. The J segment lost 6 bases and the V segment lost 11 bases, leaving 12 bases of the junction unmatched. CDR3 nucleotide sequence: TGTGCCGGCTGGGACAGCGAAAAATCTGAAGCTTTCTTT. It is translated as CAGWDSEKSEAFF.

This clone has more than one count but fewer than ten. This chain uses TRBV6-1 with TRBJ1-5; D gene uncertain. CDR3 length: 15 residues. CDR1 is MNHNS, CDR2 SASEGT, per germline. Trimming stripped 5 bases from V and 5 bases from J, with 16 bases between. In DNA, the CDR3 is TGTGCCAGCAGTACCGAGGGTGTTTCCCATCAGCCCCAGCATTTT. Its translation is CASSTEGVSHQPQHF.

This clone was counted between two and nine times. This chain links TRBV7-9 with TRBJ1-1; 7 bases map to TRBD1. The CDR3 spans 14 residues. Germline V CDR1 and CDR2: SEHNR, FQNEAQ (reference sequence). With V trimmed by 5 bases and J by 2 bases, 5 bases remained unmatched. For the CDR3, the DNA is TGTGCCAGCAGCCCGGACAGGACTAACACTGAAGCTTTCTTT. It is translated as CASSPDRTNTEAFF.